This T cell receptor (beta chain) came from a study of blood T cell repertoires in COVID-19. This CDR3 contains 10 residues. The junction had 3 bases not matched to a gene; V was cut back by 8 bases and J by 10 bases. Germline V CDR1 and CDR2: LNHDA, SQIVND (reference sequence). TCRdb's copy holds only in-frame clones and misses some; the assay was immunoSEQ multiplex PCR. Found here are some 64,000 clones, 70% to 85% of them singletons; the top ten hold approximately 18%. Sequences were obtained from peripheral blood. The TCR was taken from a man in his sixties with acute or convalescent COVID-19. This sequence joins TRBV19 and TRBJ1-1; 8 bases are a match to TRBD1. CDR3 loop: CASYTGGAFF. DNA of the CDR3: TGTGCCAGTTATACAGGGGGAGCTTTCTTT.